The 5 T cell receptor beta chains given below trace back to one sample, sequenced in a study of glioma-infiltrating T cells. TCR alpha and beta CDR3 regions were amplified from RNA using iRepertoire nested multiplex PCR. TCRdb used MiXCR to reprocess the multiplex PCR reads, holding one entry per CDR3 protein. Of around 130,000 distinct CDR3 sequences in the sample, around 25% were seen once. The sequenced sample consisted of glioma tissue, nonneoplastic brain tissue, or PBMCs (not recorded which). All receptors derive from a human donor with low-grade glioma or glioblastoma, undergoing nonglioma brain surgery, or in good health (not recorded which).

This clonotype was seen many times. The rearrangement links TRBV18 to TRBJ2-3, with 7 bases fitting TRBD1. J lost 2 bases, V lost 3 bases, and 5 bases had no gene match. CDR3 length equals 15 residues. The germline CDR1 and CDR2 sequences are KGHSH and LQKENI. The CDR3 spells CASSPSGTATDTQYF. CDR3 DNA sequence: TGTGCCAGCTCACCCTCCGGGACAGCCACAGATACGCAGTATTTT.

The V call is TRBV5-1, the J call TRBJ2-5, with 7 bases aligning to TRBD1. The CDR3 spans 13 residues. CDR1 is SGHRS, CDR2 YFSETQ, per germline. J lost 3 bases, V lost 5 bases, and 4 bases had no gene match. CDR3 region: CASSYRGEETQYF. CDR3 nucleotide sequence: TGCGCCAGCAGTTACAGGGGTGAAGAGACCCAGTACTTC.

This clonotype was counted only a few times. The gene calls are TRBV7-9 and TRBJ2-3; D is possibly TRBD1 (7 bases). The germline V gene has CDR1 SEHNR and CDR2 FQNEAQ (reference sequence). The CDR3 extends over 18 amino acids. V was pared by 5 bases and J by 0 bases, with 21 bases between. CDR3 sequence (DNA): TGTGCCAGCAGCCACGGGGCAGGGGGGCCTTCTAGCACAGATACGCAGTATTTT. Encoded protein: CASSHGAGGPSSTDTQYF.

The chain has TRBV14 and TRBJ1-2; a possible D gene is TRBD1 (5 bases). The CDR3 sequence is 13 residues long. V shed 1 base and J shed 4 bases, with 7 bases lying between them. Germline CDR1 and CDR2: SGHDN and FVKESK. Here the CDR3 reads CASSQVRAYGYTF. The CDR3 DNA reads TGTGCCAGCAGCCAAGTCAGGGCCTATGGCTACACCTTC.

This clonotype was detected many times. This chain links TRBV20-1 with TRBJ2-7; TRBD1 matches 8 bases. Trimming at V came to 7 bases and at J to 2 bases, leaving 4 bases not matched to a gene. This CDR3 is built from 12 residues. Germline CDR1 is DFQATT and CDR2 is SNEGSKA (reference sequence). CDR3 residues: CSGTGQAYEQYV. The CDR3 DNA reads TGCAGTGGGACGGGACAGGCCTACGAGCAGTACGTC.